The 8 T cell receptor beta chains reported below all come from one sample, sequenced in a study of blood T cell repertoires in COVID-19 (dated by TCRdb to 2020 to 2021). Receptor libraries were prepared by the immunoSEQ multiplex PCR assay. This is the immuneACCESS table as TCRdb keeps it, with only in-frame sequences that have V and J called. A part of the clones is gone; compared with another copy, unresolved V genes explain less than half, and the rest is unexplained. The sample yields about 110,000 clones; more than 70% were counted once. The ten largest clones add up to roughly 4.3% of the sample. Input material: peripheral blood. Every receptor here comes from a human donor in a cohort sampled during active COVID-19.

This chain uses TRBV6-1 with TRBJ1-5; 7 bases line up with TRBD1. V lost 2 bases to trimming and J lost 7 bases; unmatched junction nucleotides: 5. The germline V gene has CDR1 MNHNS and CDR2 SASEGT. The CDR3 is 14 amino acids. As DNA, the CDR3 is TGTGCCAGCAGTGAATCAGGGGGTGAGCAGCCCCAGCATTTT. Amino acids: CASSESGGEQPQHF.

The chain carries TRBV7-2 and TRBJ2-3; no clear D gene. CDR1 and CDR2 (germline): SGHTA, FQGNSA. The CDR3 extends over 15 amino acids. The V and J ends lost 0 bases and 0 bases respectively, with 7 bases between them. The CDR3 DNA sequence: TGTGCCAGCAGCTTAGCGGGCGCCAGCACAGATACGCAGTATTTT. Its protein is CASSLAGASTDTQYF.

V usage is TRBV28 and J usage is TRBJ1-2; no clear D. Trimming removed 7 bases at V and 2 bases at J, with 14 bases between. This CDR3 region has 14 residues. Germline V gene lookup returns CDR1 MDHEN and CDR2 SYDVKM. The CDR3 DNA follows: TGTGCCAGCACTGGCCCCCCGGAGAACTATGGCTACACCTTC. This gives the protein CASTGPPENYGYTF.

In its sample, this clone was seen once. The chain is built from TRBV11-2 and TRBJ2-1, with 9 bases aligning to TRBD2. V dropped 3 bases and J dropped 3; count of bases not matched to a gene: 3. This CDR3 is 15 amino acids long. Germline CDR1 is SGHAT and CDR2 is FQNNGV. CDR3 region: CASSFTSGLYNEQFF. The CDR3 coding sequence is TGTGCCAGCAGCTTTACTAGCGGGCTCTACAATGAGCAGTTCTTC.

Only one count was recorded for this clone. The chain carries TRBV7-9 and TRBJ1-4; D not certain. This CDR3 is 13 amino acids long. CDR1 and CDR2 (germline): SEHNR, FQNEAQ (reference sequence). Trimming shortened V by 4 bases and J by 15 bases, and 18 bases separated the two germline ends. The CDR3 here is CASSSNLRGLMFF. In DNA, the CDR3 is TGTGCCAGCAGCTCGAACCTCCGGGGTTTGATGTTTTTT.

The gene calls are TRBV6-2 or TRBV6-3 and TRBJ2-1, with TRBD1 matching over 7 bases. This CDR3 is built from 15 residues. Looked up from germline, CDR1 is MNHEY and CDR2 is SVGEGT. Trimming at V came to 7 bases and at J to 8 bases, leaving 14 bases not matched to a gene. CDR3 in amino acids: CASTPLAGGWDEQFF. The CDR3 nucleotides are TGTGCCAGCACCCCCTTGGCAGGGGGTTGGGATGAGCAGTTCTTC.

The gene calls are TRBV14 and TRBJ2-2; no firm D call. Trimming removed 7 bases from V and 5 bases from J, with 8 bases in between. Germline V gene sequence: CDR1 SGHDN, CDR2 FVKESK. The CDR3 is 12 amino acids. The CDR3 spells CASNYQTGELFF. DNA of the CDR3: TGTGCCAGCAATTACCAGACCGGGGAGCTGTTTTTT.

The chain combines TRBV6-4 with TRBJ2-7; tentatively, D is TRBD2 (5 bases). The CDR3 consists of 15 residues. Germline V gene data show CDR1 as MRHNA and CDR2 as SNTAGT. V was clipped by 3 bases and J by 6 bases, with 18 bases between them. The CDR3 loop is CASSDTAGLEVEQYV. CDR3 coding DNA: TGTGCCAGCAGTGATACGGCCGGGTTGGAGGTCGAGCAGTACGTC.